The 32 T cell receptor beta chains below come from one sample, sequenced in a study of T cells in localized non-small cell lung cancer (dated by TCRdb to 2018 to 2020). The library was obtained by the immunoSEQ multiplex PCR assay. Here the immuneACCESS table is served through TCRdb, limited to in-frame sequences with V and J called. Missing clones are a known gap in these copies; in checked studies unresolved V genes cover under half, and the rest lacks a known reason. The sample table contains about 72,000 clones; only one count was recorded for 80% to 90% of them. Approximately 13% of the sample is held by the ten biggest clonotypes. Sequencing used peripheral blood, obtained before any cancer treatment. These receptors were collected from a female donor older than 55 with stage I lung adenocarcinoma.

This chain uses TRBV6-5 with TRBJ1-5, with unresolved D. The length of the CDR3 is 15 residues. CDR1 is MNHEY, CDR2 SVGAGI, per germline. The V end was cut by 2 bases, the J end by 1 base, with 9 bases between. The CDR3 DNA reads TGTGCCAGCAGTTACGCGGCCGAGAGCAATCAGCCCCAGCATTTT. Amino acid sequence: CASSYAAESNQPQHF.

In nucleotides, the CDR3 is TGTGCCAGCAGCAAACGGGACAGGGGCGCCTACGAGCAGTACTTC. This translates into CASSKRDRGAYEQYF. The chain has TRBV21-1 and TRBJ2-7; the table names TRBD1, a call not compared with the DNA. TRBV21-1 is flagged as a pseudogene. This CDR3 spans 15 amino acids.

The chain couples TRBV6-6 to TRBJ2-7; TRBD1 matches at 7 bases. Germline V gene data show CDR1 as MNHNY and CDR2 as SVGAGI (reference sequence). With 4 bases clipped from V and 6 bases from J, the junction kept 6 bases outside the gene matches. This CDR3 has 13 amino acids. Written as DNA, the CDR3 is TGTGCCAGCAGTTCGACAGGGACGAGCGAGCAGTACTTC. Its translation: CASSSTGTSEQYF.

This clone has a single count. The V gene is TRBV7-2, the J gene TRBJ2-7; D remains unclear. The CDR3 covers 12 residues. The V end lost 2 bases, the J end lost 2 bases, and 4 bases lay between the germline ends. In germline, CDR1 is SGHTA, CDR2 FQGNSA. The CDR3 bases are TGTGCCAGCAGCTTACCTACCTACGAGCAGTACTTC. Protein product: CASSLPTYEQYF.

This clone has only a few counts. The rearrangement joins TRBV5-5 to TRBJ1-2; D is uncertain. The germline gives CDR1 SGHKS, CDR2 YYEKEE (reference sequence). Deletions cut 0 bases from V and 2 bases from J, with 20 bases between. This CDR3 is 18 amino acids long. The CDR3 is CASSLGATTTMKNYGYTF. The CDR3 bases are TGTGCCAGCAGCTTGGGGGCGACTACTACGATGAAAAACTATGGCTACACCTTC.

This chain joins TRBV9 and TRBJ1-1, with D maybe TRBD1 (5 bases). The CDR3 consists of 14 residues. From germline, CDR1 is SGDLS and CDR2 YYNGEE. Trimming shortened V by 2 bases and J by 4 bases, and 12 bases separated the two germline ends. CDR3 residues: CASSVTGGGTEAFF. The CDR3 nucleotides are TGTGCCAGCAGCGTGACGGGGGGTGGCACTGAAGCTTTCTTT.

This rearrangement joins TRBV10-2 to TRBJ1-1; D unclear. CDR1 is WSHSY, CDR2 SAAADI, per germline. There are 13 residues in the CDR3. V was pared by 7 bases and J by 1 base, with 10 bases between. CDR3 loop: CASTETGNTEAFF. CDR3 DNA: TGCGCCAGCACAGAGACGGGGAACACTGAAGCTTTCTTT.

This clone is a singleton in its sample. The rearrangement uses TRBV19 and TRBJ1-3, with a weak D call TRBD1 (5 bases). The V end was cut by 7 bases, the J end by 1 base, with 11 bases between. CDR3 size: 14 residues. Per the germline V gene, CDR1 is LNHDA and CDR2 is SQIVND (reference sequence). CDR3: CASIRQGSGNTIYF. The CDR3 region has the DNA TGTGCCAGTATACGGCAGGGATCTGGAAACACCATATATTTT.

The chain carries TRBV2 and TRBJ2-3; 10 bases map to TRBD2. CDR3 size: 18 residues. Trimming at V came to 5 bases and at J to 0 bases, leaving 11 bases not matched to a gene. Germline assignment: CDR1 SNHLY and CDR2 FYNNEI. CDR3 sequence: CASSWVAGGPSSTDTQYF. DNA for the CDR3: TGTGCCAGCAGTTGGGTAGCGGGAGGTCCCTCTAGCACAGATACGCAGTATTTT. Full variable domain (remainder filled in from reference TRBV2 and TRBJ2-3): EPEVTQTPSHQVTQMGQEVILRCVPISNHLYFYWYRQILGQKVEFLVSFYNNEISEKSEIFDDQFSVERPDGSNFTLKIRSTKLEDSAMYFCASSWVAGGPSSTDTQYFGPGTRLTVL.

V and J are TRBV7-9 and TRBJ2-7, with TRBD1 matching over 9 bases. The ends lost 2 bases at V and 4 bases at J; junction bases unmatched: 3. Germline-derived CDR1 and CDR2 are SEHNR and FQNEAQ (reference sequence). This CDR3 comprises 14 residues. DNA for the CDR3: TGTGCCAGCAGCTTAACAGGACAGGGGTACGAGCAGTACTTC. Translating it yields CASSLTGQGYEQYF.

The J gene is TRBJ1-5, the V gene TRBV11-2; no reliable D call. The V gene lost 5 bases and the J gene lost 2 bases, with 7 bases spanning the gap. Germline V gene sequence: CDR1 SGHAT, CDR2 FQNNGV. The CDR3 extends over 13 amino acids. CDR3 residues: CASSLWGNQPQHF. The CDR3 DNA sequence: TGTGCCAGCAGCCTTTGGGGCAATCAGCCCCAGCATTTT.

The chain couples TRBV9 to TRBJ1-2; 7 bases fit TRBD1. V shed 4 bases, J shed 7 bases, and the junction held 10 bases outside the gene matches. The CDR3 has 14 amino acids. Per the germline V gene, CDR1 is SGDLS and CDR2 is YYNGEE. Here the CDR3 reads CASSPPGGLSGYTF. The CDR3 nucleotides are TGTGCCAGCAGCCCGCCAGGGGGGCTTAGTGGCTACACCTTC.

The J gene is TRBJ1-1, the V gene TRBV6-1; a weak D match, TRBD1 (5 bases). CDR3 length equals 14 residues. Germline CDR1 MNHNS, CDR2 SASEGT. The germline V and J ends were trimmed by 6 bases and 2 bases, with 13 bases remaining between them. The CDR3: CASSWAGENTEAFF. DNA of the CDR3: TGTGCCAGCAGCTGGGCGGGGGAAAACACTGAAGCTTTCTTT.

There are a few counts of this clone. The V gene is TRBV23-1, the J gene TRBJ2-7, with 7 bases matching TRBD1. TRBV23-1 is an ORF for which the function is uncertain. Trimming at V came to 0 bases and at J to 3 bases, leaving 8 bases not matched to a gene. The length of the CDR3 is 16 residues. The CDR3: CASSQSGQTKNYEQYF. The CDR3 DNA reads TGCGCCAGCAGTCAATCGGGACAGACCAAAAACTACGAGCAGTACTTC.

This clone was seen more than once but under ten times. The rearrangement joins TRBV5-1 to TRBJ2-3, with TRBD1 matching 7 bases. The CDR3 has 15 amino acids. Looked up from germline, CDR1 is SGHRS and CDR2 is YFSETQ. Losses at the gene ends were 6 bases for V and 8 bases for J; bases not matched to a gene: 15. Here the CDR3 DNA reads TGCGCCAGCACCCCTCGGGCCGGGACAGTCACTACGCAGTATTTT. Translated, it gives CASTPRAGTVTTQYF.

As to this clone: Sequence at one end of the junction differs from germline and may be a read error. The chain has TRBV5-1 and TRBJ1-4; D ambiguous. The CDR3 runs 15 residues. Germline CDR1 is SGHRS and CDR2 is YFSETQ. As DNA, the CDR3 is TGCGCCAGCAGATTGGACGGAACAACTAATGAAAAACTGTTTTTT. This codes for CASRLDGTTNEKLFF.

The CDR3 loop reads CASSDQTQYF. Written as DNA, the CDR3 is TGTGCCAGCTCAGACCAGACCCAGTACTTC. The chain uses TRBV18 and TRBJ2-5; D unresolved. CDR3 size: 10 residues. Trimming shortened V by 5 bases and J by 6 bases, and 4 bases separated the two germline ends. Per the germline V gene, CDR1 is KGHSH and CDR2 is LQKENI.

The chain carries TRBV6-4 and TRBJ2-5, with unresolved D. Trimming stripped 5 bases from V and 5 bases from J, with 12 bases between. The CDR3 totals 13 residues. Germline V gene sequence: CDR1 MRHNA, CDR2 SNTAGT. DNA of the CDR3: TGTGCCAGCAGTTTGCTTCCTGGGGAGACCCAGTACTTC. It specifies CASSLLPGETQYF.

The rearrangement joins TRBV9 to TRBJ1-1, with 7 bases aligning to TRBD1. J lost 7 bases, V lost 3 bases, and 9 bases had no gene match. CDR1 and CDR2 (germline): SGDLS, YYNGEE. This CDR3 contains 14 residues. CDR3 residues: CASSDGWGDSEAFF. CDR3 coding DNA: TGTGCCAGCAGCGACGGATGGGGGGACAGTGAAGCTTTCTTT.

This clone turned up a few times. This sequence joins TRBV28 and TRBJ2-7; unclear D gene. Germline CDR1 reads MDHEN; CDR2 reads SYDVKM. Trimming took off 5 bases at V and 0 bases at J, with 8 bases between the two ends. The CDR3 is 13 residues long. CDR3 in amino acids: CASSPPNSYEQYF. CDR3 bases: TGTGCCAGCAGTCCCCCTAACTCCTACGAGCAGTACTTC.

This chain uses TRBV4-1 with TRBJ2-7; TRBD2 agrees at 10 bases. J lost 2 bases, V lost 7 bases, and 14 bases had no gene match. This CDR3 has 17 residues. Germline loops: CDR1 MGHRA, CDR2 YSYEKL. CDR3 sequence reads: CASTPLAGSSDAYEQYF. Here the CDR3 DNA reads TGCGCCAGCACCCCACTAGCGGGGTCATCTGACGCCTACGAGCAGTACTTC.

The V gene is TRBV11-3, the J gene TRBJ1-2; 9 bases map to TRBD1. Per germline, CDR1 SGHNT and CDR2 YENEEA. Unmatched junction bases numbered 3, after V lost 7 bases and J lost 6 bases. The CDR3 is 12 residues long. CDR3 in DNA: TGTGCCAGCAAGACAGGGGGGGATGGCTACACCTTC. Amino acid sequence: CASKTGGDGYTF.

This chain uses TRBV19 with TRBJ2-1; 10 nucleotides match TRBD2. J gave up 5 bases and V 1 base, and 2 bases lay outside the gene matches. Germline CDR1 is LNHDA and CDR2 is SQIVND (reference sequence). The CDR3 spans 15 residues. CDR3 region: CASSIGTSGHNEQFF. The CDR3 DNA sequence: TGTGCCAGTAGTATAGGGACTAGCGGACACAATGAGCAGTTCTTC. Together with reference TRBV19 and TRBJ2-1, the CDR3 gives the full variable domain: DGGITQSPKYLFRKEGQNVTLSCEQNLNHDAMYWYRQDPGQGLRLIYYSQIVNDFQKGDIAEGYSVSREKKESFPLTVTSAQKNPTAFYLCASSIGTSGHNEQFFGPGTRLTVL.

The sample holds one count of this clone. The chain carries TRBV6-1 and TRBJ2-7, with TRBD2 matching over 12 bases. V trimming: 6 bases; J trimming: 3 bases; junction bases outside the gene matches: 3. In germline, CDR1 is MNHNS, CDR2 SASEGT. The CDR3 spans 14 residues. The CDR3 coding sequence is TGTGCCAGCAGGACTAGCGGGGGAAGCTACGAGCAGTACTTC. This sequence encodes CASRTSGGSYEQYF.

V gene TRBV2 combines with J gene TRBJ1-4; the D is unclear. CDR1 is SNHLY, CDR2 FYNNEI, per germline. Trimming took off 8 bases at V and 7 bases at J, with 17 bases between the two ends. The CDR3 covers 14 residues. The CDR3 nucleotides are TGTGCCAGCGGCGGGTCTCTCGCGGGTGAAAAACTGTTTTTT. Its translation: CASGGSLAGEKLFF. The full variable domain, rest sourced from reference TRBV2 and TRBJ1-4, is EPEVTQTPSHQVTQMGQEVILRCVPISNHLYFYWYRQILGQKVEFLVSFYNNEISEKSEIFDDQFSVERPDGSNFTLKIRSTKLEDSAMYFCASGGSLAGEKLFFGSGTQLSVL.

A note on this clone: Other nucleotide sequences from this sample produce the same CDR3. The chain links TRBV27 to TRBJ1-4; D unresolved. From germline, CDR1 is MNHEY and CDR2 SMNVEV (reference sequence). This CDR3 is built from 13 residues. The ends were cut back, 3 bases at V and 7 bases at J, with 9 bases in the middle. The CDR3 region has the DNA TGTGCCAGCAGTTTCCAGGCAGGTGAAAAACTGTTTTTT. As protein: CASSFQAGEKLFF.

A single count supports this clone. The genes are TRBV29-1 and TRBJ1-4, with 8 bases identical to TRBD1. The CDR3 has 14 residues. The J segment lost 3 bases and the V segment lost 6 bases, leaving 6 bases of the junction unmatched. Germline values: CDR1 SQVTM, CDR2 ANQGSEA. The CDR3 reads CSVQGAGSNEKLFF. CDR3 nucleotides: TGCAGCGTCCAGGGGGCTGGATCTAATGAAAAACTGTTTTTT.

The genes are TRBV7-3 and TRBJ2-2; D gene unclear. V shed 2 bases and J shed 4 bases, with 8 bases lying between them. The CDR3 loop spans 14 amino acids. Germline loops: CDR1 SGHTA, CDR2 FQGTGA. The DNA for the CDR3 is TGTGCCAGCAGCTTATCCAGTCTCACCGGGGAGCTGTTTTTT. Its translation is CASSLSSLTGELFF.

The genes are TRBV19 and TRBJ1-2, with 12 bases matching TRBD1. The germline gives CDR1 LNHDA, CDR2 SQIVND (reference sequence). The CDR3 runs 17 residues. The junction had 9 bases not matched to a gene; V was cut back by 3 bases and J by 4 bases. DNA for the CDR3: TGTGCCAGTAGTATTACGGGACAGGGGGCGCTCGGCTATGGCTACACCTTC. This encodes CASSITGQGALGYGYTF.

The chain is built from TRBV7-3 and TRBJ2-7; no firm D call. Germline CDR1 and CDR2: SGHTA and FQGTGA. The CDR3 covers 13 residues. V was pared by 5 bases and J by 6 bases, with 14 bases between. The CDR3 reads CASSPVSNGEQYF. In nucleotides, the CDR3 is TGTGCCAGCAGCCCCGTCTCTAATGGCGAGCAGTACTTC.

The rearrangement links TRBV6-6 to TRBJ2-7; weak D call: TRBD2 (5 bases). The CDR3 has 14 residues. Trimming took 6 bases from V and 4 from J, leaving 16 bases between them. Per the germline V gene, CDR1 is MNHNY and CDR2 is SVGAGI (reference sequence). CDR3 DNA: TGTGCCAGCAGCGACACTCCACGAGGGTACGAGCAGTACTTC. Amino acids: CASSDTPRGYEQYF.

The chain links TRBV19 to TRBJ1-4; TRBD1 might be the D (5 bases). Trimming removed 10 bases from V and 3 bases from J, with 12 bases in between. Germline CDR1 reads LNHDA; CDR2 reads SQIVND (reference sequence). This CDR3 spans 13 amino acids. The CDR3 bases are TGTGCCACCAAACAGGTGCCTAATGAAAAACTGTTTTTT. Amino acids: CATKQVPNEKLFF.